Below, 19 T cell receptor beta chains from the same sample are listed, as sequenced in a study of cytomegalovirus exposure and HLA in healthy donors (TCRdb year 2017). Receptor libraries were prepared by the immunoSEQ multiplex PCR assay. For the multiplex PCR, a mixture combining 60 forward primers for TCR Vbeta segments and 13 reverse primers for TCR Jbeta segments was used. What TCRdb holds here is the immuneACCESS table cut down to in-frame rearrangements. Part of the clones is not present; checked against another copy, under half of the missing clones reflect an unresolved V gene, and the others are unexplained. In this sample the table shows roughly 56,000 clones, more than 70% of which occur a single time. Approximately 1.4% of the sample goes to the ten largest clones. Sequenced sample: PBMCs. These receptors were collected from a man between 18 and 29 years old in good health and CMV-seronegative.

The chain is built from TRBV6-5 and TRBJ2-3; no firm D call. The V gene's germline CDR1 is MNHEY and CDR2 SVGAGI. This CDR3 spans 13 amino acids. The ends were cut back, 6 bases at V and 5 bases at J, with 12 bases in the middle. The CDR3 sequence: CASRTQVGDTQYF. In nucleotides, the CDR3 is TGTGCCAGCAGAACCCAGGTAGGAGATACGCAGTATTTT.

The rearrangement joins TRBV5-4 to TRBJ2-7; D remains ambiguous. Trimming left V 0 bases short and J 4 bases short, with 8 bases between. There are 13 residues in the CDR3. CDR1 is SGHNT and CDR2 is YYREEE in the germline V gene (reference sequence). The CDR3 here is CASSLGPIYEQYF. CDR3 sequence (DNA): TGTGCCAGCAGCTTGGGGCCAATATACGAGCAGTACTTC.

V usage is TRBV29-1 and J usage is TRBJ2-7; D is perhaps TRBD1 (6 bases). The germline V and J ends were trimmed by 4 bases and 2 bases, with 9 bases remaining between them. CDR1 is SQVTM, CDR2 ANQGSEA, per germline. The CDR3 has 12 residues. The CDR3 DNA reads as TGCAGCGTTGTGAAGGGGGCCTACGAGCAGTACTTC. Amino acid sequence: CSVVKGAYEQYF.

This chain links TRBV30 with TRBJ2-6, with D unclear. The V end was cut by 3 bases, the J end by 0 bases, with 6 bases between. Germline CDR1 is GTSNPN and CDR2 is SVGIG (reference sequence). This CDR3 has 14 amino acids. The CDR3 sequence: CAWSADSGANVLTF. As DNA, the CDR3 is TGTGCCTGGAGCGCAGACTCTGGGGCCAACGTCCTGACTTTC.

The V call is TRBV5-4, the J call TRBJ2-1; no clear D. Trimming removed 2 bases at V and 1 base at J, with 7 bases between. Germline lookup yields CDR1 SGHNT and CDR2 YYREEE (reference sequence). This CDR3 contains 14 residues. The CDR3 coding sequence is TGTGCCAGCAGCTTCCCACTATCCTACAATGAGCAGTTCTTC. It codes for CASSFPLSYNEQFF.

The V gene is TRBV28, the J gene TRBJ2-5; D not resolved. Between the trimmed V and J ends, which lost 8 bases and 5 bases, there was a span of 9 bases. CDR3 size: 11 residues. Germline CDR1 is MDHEN and CDR2 is SYDVKM. The CDR3 sequence: CASHSRETQYF. The CDR3 DNA sequence: TGTGCCAGCCATTCTCGGGAGACCCAGTACTTC.

The chain links TRBV11-2 to TRBJ2-2, with TRBD1 matching 8 bases. The germline V gene has CDR1 SGHAT and CDR2 FQNNGV. The CDR3 covers 16 residues. J lost 6 bases, V lost 2 bases, and 8 bases had no gene match. DNA for the CDR3: TGTGCCAGCAGCTTACGGACAGGGATTTTCCCCGGGGAGCTGTTTTTT. This encodes CASSLRTGIFPGELFF. Based on the CDR3 plus reference TRBV11-2 and TRBJ2-2, the full variable domain is EAGVAQSPRYKIIEKRQSVAFWCNPISGHATLYWYQQILGQGPKLLIQFQNNGVVDDSQLPKDRFSAERLKGVDSTLKIQPAKLEDSAVYLCASSLRTGIFPGELFFGEGSRLTVL.

The chain has TRBV6-6 and TRBJ2-3; D is possibly TRBD1 (5 bases). V was pared by 6 bases and J by 0 bases, with 10 bases between. The germline V gene has CDR1 MNHNY and CDR2 SVGAGI (reference sequence). The CDR3 consists of 14 residues. The DNA of the CDR3 is TGTGCCAGCAGCCTGACAGAGAGCACAGATACGCAGTATTTT. This sequence encodes CASSLTESTDTQYF.

The chain carries TRBV7-9 and TRBJ2-7; tentatively, D is TRBD1 (6 bases). Looked up from germline, CDR1 is SEHNR and CDR2 is FQNEAQ (reference sequence). This CDR3 has 15 amino acids. Trimming removed 1 base from V and 5 bases from J, with 15 bases in between. The chain's CDR3 is CASSLVPTGIDEQYF. CDR3 coding DNA: TGTGCCAGCAGCTTAGTCCCCACAGGGATCGACGAGCAGTACTTC.

CDR3 nucleotide sequence: TGCGCCAGCAGCCAGAGGGCGGGGGGCACAGATACGCAGTATTTT. It is translated as CASSQRAGGTDTQYF. V is TRBV5-1 and J is TRBJ2-3; 7 bases map to TRBD2. CDR3 length: 15 residues. J was trimmed by 1 base and V by 4 bases; bases with no gene match: 6. Germline assignment: CDR1 SGHRS and CDR2 YFSETQ.

This clone was detected only once. V gene TRBV7-6 combines with J gene TRBJ2-3; D call uncertain. The CDR3 contains 15 residues. V gave up 2 bases and J gave up 2 bases, with 11 bases separating them. Germline assignment: CDR1 SGHVS and CDR2 FNYEAQ. CDR3 sequence: CASSLREANTDTQYF. The CDR3, as DNA: TGTGCCAGCAGCTTACGTGAAGCAAACACAGATACGCAGTATTTT.

Only a few counts were recorded for this clone. This chain connects TRBV5-5 to TRBJ2-5; 8 bases line up with TRBD1. Trimming took 2 bases from V and 2 from J; bases not matched to a gene: 5. The germline V gene has CDR1 SGHKS and CDR2 YYEKEE (reference sequence). The CDR3 runs to 15 residues. The CDR3 region is CASSFSQGEQETQYF. The CDR3 DNA sequence: TGTGCCAGCAGCTTCTCACAGGGGGAGCAAGAGACCCAGTACTTC.

The V and J genes are TRBV10-1 and TRBJ1-5; D unresolved. Per germline, CDR1 WNHNN and CDR2 SYGVQD (reference sequence). This CDR3 region has 13 residues. V was shortened by 4 bases and J by 2 bases, with 6 bases between the two germline ends. In DNA, the CDR3 is TGCGCCAGCAGTGGGTCCGGCAATCAGCCCCAGCATTTT. Amino acid sequence: CASSGSGNQPQHF.

This sequence joins TRBV28 and TRBJ1-2; 8 bases match TRBD1. Germline assignment: CDR1 MDHEN and CDR2 SYDVKM. The CDR3 consists of 12 residues. The junction had 1 base not matched to a gene; V was cut back by 4 bases and J by 6 bases. The CDR3 here is CASSWTGNGYTF. In nucleotides, the CDR3 is TGTGCCAGCAGTTGGACAGGGAATGGCTACACCTTC.

The gene calls are TRBV15 and TRBJ1-4; D is uncertain. V dropped 5 bases and J dropped 7 bases, with 8 bases sitting between them. Germline lookup yields CDR1 LNHNV and CDR2 YYDKDF (reference sequence). The CDR3 is made up of 12 amino acids. The CDR3 nucleotides are TGTGCCACCAGCCTAGGAGGTGAAAAACTGTTTTTT. Translation gives CATSLGGEKLFF. Complete variable domain (other parts from reference TRBV15 and TRBJ1-4): DAMVIQNPRYQVTQFGKPVTLSCSQTLNHNVMYWYQQKSSQAPKLLFHYYDKDFNNEADTPDNFQSRRPNTSFCFLDIRSPGLGDTAMYLCATSLGGEKLFFGSGTQLSVL.

V usage is TRBV7-9 and J usage is TRBJ1-1; 9 bases map to TRBD1. This CDR3 is built from 17 residues. The V gene end was trimmed by 1 base and the J gene end by 5 bases; junction bases not matched to a gene: 11. The V gene's germline CDR1 is SEHNR and CDR2 FQNEAQ (reference sequence). CDR3 nucleotides: TGTGCCAGCAGCTTAGAGGCCCGGGACAGGGCGATTACTGAAGCTTTCTTT. Protein: CASSLEARDRAITEAFF.

The chain links TRBV10-1 to TRBJ2-2; the match to TRBD1 covers 8 bases. The V segment lost 6 bases and the J segment 2 bases; nucleotides outside the gene matches: 8. In germline, CDR1 is WNHNN, CDR2 SYGVQD (reference sequence). This CDR3 region has 16 residues. The chain's CDR3 is CASSTLTGENTGELFF. The CDR3 DNA is TGCGCCAGCAGCACCTTGACAGGGGAAAACACCGGGGAGCTGTTTTTT.

The V and J genes are TRBV27 and TRBJ2-7; D perhaps matches TRBD1 (5 bases). CDR1 is MNHEY and CDR2 is SMNVEV in the germline V gene (reference sequence). The CDR3 is made up of 14 amino acids. V shed 2 bases and J shed 1 base, with 9 bases lying between them. CDR3 bases: TGTGCCAGCAGTTTACAGGGATCATCCTACGAGCAGTACTTC. Residues: CASSLQGSSYEQYF.

This clone came up a few times. The V and J genes are TRBV4-1 and TRBJ2-1; no firm D call. Trimming took off 0 bases at V and 7 bases at J, with 10 bases between the two ends. Per germline, CDR1 MGHRA and CDR2 YSYEKL. This CDR3 region has 14 residues. The CDR3 nucleotides read TGCGCCAGCAGCCAAGATCGAAACTCGAATGAGCAGTTCTTC. Protein sequence: CASSQDRNSNEQFF.